This TCR beta chain was recovered during a study of T cells in tuberculosis. Unsorted cryopreserved PBMC were sequenced, averaging around 100,000 T cells per clinical donor. Assay: immunoSEQ multiplex PCR; the TCRdb copy retains only in-frame clones and omits some. This table has around 33,000 clones, 92% appearing once. Regarding this clone: Antigen unknown.

This CDR3 comprises 14 residues. Trimming removed 3 bases at V and 4 bases at J, with 12 bases between. Per germline, CDR1 MNHNS and CDR2 SASEGT. Regarding the study as a whole: Using the GMM-specific repertoire gave over 80% accuracy versus roughly 70% with motifs. Smaller distances to GMM-specific TCRs suggested their expansion in active tuberculosis.

This receptor was obtained from a donor aged 5 to 30 with latent tuberculosis or without tuberculosis infection. Some clones in this sample may be carry-over from other donors' samples. The chain couples TRBV6-1 to TRBJ1-1; D is unclear. Sequencing was done on a sample of PBMCs. The DNA for the CDR3 is TGTGCCAGCAGTGATACGTTGGAGAGCACTGAAGCTTTCTTT. Translation gives CASSDTLESTEAFF.